The 29 T cell receptor beta chains below all came from one sample that was sequenced in a study of blood T cell repertoires in COVID-19. The table came from immunoSEQ multiplex PCR; TCRdb's copy has only in-frame clones and leaves some out. The table lists 35,000 to 50,000 clones, about two thirds of them singletons. The sequencing sample was made of peripheral blood. The receptors were sampled from a man older than 75 with acute or convalescent COVID-19.

The gene calls are TRBV19 and TRBJ2-3, with D unresolved. CDR3 length equals 18 residues. From germline, CDR1 is LNHDA and CDR2 SQIVND (reference sequence). The germline V and J ends were trimmed by 0 bases and 0 bases, with 16 bases remaining between them. This CDR3 reads CASSIDTSRKLSTDTQYF. The CDR3 nucleotides read TGTGCCAGTAGTATAGATACAAGCAGGAAATTGAGCACAGATACGCAGTATTTT.

The V call is TRBV6-1, the J call TRBJ2-5, with D hard to call. Germline V gives CDR1 MNHNS, CDR2 SASEGT. V was cut by 3 bases and J by 1 base, with 3 bases left in between. The CDR3 contains 12 residues. The CDR3 region is CASSDLQETQYF. The DNA of the CDR3 is TGTGCCAGCAGTGACCTCCAAGAGACCCAGTACTTC.

The chain couples TRBV12-5 to TRBJ1-5; TRBD1 matches 9 bases. Germline CDR1 LGHNT, CDR2 FRNRAP. The CDR3 is 15 residues long. V lost 6 bases to trimming and J lost 3 bases; unmatched junction nucleotides: 6. CDR3 in DNA: TGTGCTAGTGGACGGGGGGACAGGGACAATCAGCCCCAGCATTTT. Amino acids: CASGRGDRDNQPQHF.

This clone was counted only a few times. The chain employs TRBV4-1 and TRBJ1-1, with D hard to call. Trimming took off 4 bases at V and 4 bases at J, with 10 bases between the two ends. The CDR3 consists of 13 residues. Germline V gene sequence: CDR1 MGHRA, CDR2 YSYEKL. The CDR3 reads CASSRATSTEAFF. The CDR3, as DNA: TGCGCCAGCAGCCGAGCGACTAGCACTGAAGCTTTCTTT.

V usage is TRBV5-5 and J usage is TRBJ1-1, with D possibly TRBD1 on 5 matching bases. CDR3 length: 15 amino acids. The germline V and J ends were trimmed by 3 bases and 0 bases, with 12 bases remaining between them. Germline-derived CDR1 and CDR2 are SGHKS and YYEKEE (reference sequence). Written as DNA, the CDR3 is TGTGCCAGCAGCTCCTTGGGGGGTTTGAACACTGAAGCTTTCTTT. Translation: CASSSLGGLNTEAFF.

V and J are TRBV11-2 and TRBJ2-7; TRBD2 agrees at 7 bases. The length of the CDR3 is 14 residues. Per germline, CDR1 SGHAT and CDR2 FQNNGV. V was pared by 4 bases and J by 3 bases, with 6 bases of the junction left unmatched. The CDR3 loop reads CASSSVGTNYEQYF. CDR3 nucleotide sequence: TGTGCCAGCAGCTCCGTTGGGACTAACTACGAGCAGTACTTC.

V and J are TRBV5-1 and TRBJ1-4; the D is unclear. Germline V CDR1 and CDR2: SGHRS, YFSETQ. V lost 5 bases to trimming and J lost 3 bases, with 8 bases between them. The CDR3 length is 13 residues. The DNA for the CDR3 is TGCGCCAGCAGACAGCACCCTAATGAAAAACTGTTTTTT. This translates into CASRQHPNEKLFF.

This chain connects TRBV11-3 to TRBJ2-7; D not certain. In germline, CDR1 is SGHNT, CDR2 YENEEA. Trimming left V 4 bases short and J 5 bases short, with 15 bases between. The CDR3 spans 14 residues. This CDR3 reads CASSSFEDPHEQYF. The CDR3 region has the DNA TGTGCCAGCAGCTCTTTTGAGGATCCCCACGAGCAGTACTTC. The full variable domain, rest sourced from reference TRBV11-3 and TRBJ2-7, is EAGVVQSPRYKIIEKKQPVAFWCNPISGHNTLYWYLQNLGQGPELLIRYENEEAVDDSQLPKDRFSAERLKGVDSTLKIQPAELGDSAVYLCASSSFEDPHEQYFGPGTRLTVT.

The chain employs TRBV15 and TRBJ2-7; TRBD2 is a possible D gene (5 bases). Germline assignment: CDR1 LNHNV and CDR2 YYDKDF (reference sequence). This CDR3 spans 13 amino acids. The V gene lost 5 bases and the J gene lost 6 bases, with 14 bases spanning the gap. CDR3 DNA sequence: TGTGCCACCAGCCCCGAGCGGAGTGCCGAGCAGTACTTC. It yields the protein CATSPERSAEQYF.

This sequence joins TRBV3-1 (or the pseudogene TRBV3-2) and TRBJ2-1; TRBD1 matches 8 bases. CDR3 length: 15 amino acids. Germline assignment: CDR1 LGHDT and CDR2 YNNKEL (reference sequence). Trimming took 1 base from V and 6 from J; bases not matched to a gene: 5. CDR3 in DNA: TGTGCCAGCAGCCAAGTCAGGGGGCACCGCAATGAGCAGTTCTTC. Its protein product is CASSQVRGHRNEQFF.

Only a few counts were recorded for this clone. The CDR3 sequence: CASTPTSVTYEQYF. As DNA, the CDR3 is TGTGCCAGTACCCCGACTAGCGTCACCTACGAGCAGTACTTC. The chain links TRBV19 to TRBJ2-7; 8 bases agree with TRBD2. The V gene's germline CDR1 is LNHDA and CDR2 SQIVND (reference sequence). This CDR3 contains 14 residues. Unmatched junction bases numbered 7, after V lost 7 bases and J lost 2 bases.

This clone was found once. The chain recombines TRBV19 with TRBJ1-5; D perhaps matches TRBD1 (6 bases). Germline values: CDR1 LNHDA, CDR2 SQIVND (reference sequence). The CDR3 is 14 amino acids. V lost 8 bases and J lost 0, with 11 bases in between. CDR3 amino acids: CASSDRHSNQPQHF. CDR3 DNA sequence: TGTGCCAGTTCGGACAGACATAGCAATCAGCCCCAGCATTTT.

DNA of the CDR3: TGTGCCAGTAGTAGCCGACAGGGCAACACAGATACGCAGTATTTT. This sequence encodes CASSSRQGNTDTQYF. The chain recombines TRBV19 with TRBJ2-3; 7 nucleotides agree with TRBD1. The length of the CDR3 is 15 residues. Germline V gives CDR1 LNHDA, CDR2 SQIVND (reference sequence). V was pared by 4 bases and J by 2 bases, with 6 bases of the junction left unmatched.

The rearrangement uses TRBV7-6 and TRBJ1-2, with 7 bases aligning to TRBD1. V dropped 5 bases and J dropped 6; count of bases not matched to a gene: 12. The V gene's germline CDR1 is SGHVS and CDR2 FNYEAQ. The CDR3 spans 15 residues. CDR3 amino acids: CASSPGQLGENGYTF. CDR3 DNA sequence: TGTGCCAGCAGCCCGGGACAGCTCGGGGAAAATGGCTACACCTTC. Filled out from reference TRBV7-6 and TRBJ1-2, the complete variable domain reads GAGVSQSPRYKVTKRGQDVALRCDPISGHVSLYWYRQALGQGPEFLTYFNYEAQQDKSGLPNDRFSAERPEGSISTLTIQRTEQRDSAMYRCASSPGQLGENGYTFGSGTRLTVV.

J is TRBJ1-2 and V is TRBV6-5, with 12 positions matching TRBD1. CDR1 MNHEY and CDR2 SVGAGI come from the germline V gene. This CDR3 spans 15 amino acids. The V and J ends lost 6 bases and 4 bases, in that order; junction bases with no gene match: 6. CDR3 in amino acids: CASRGTGGESYGYTF. CDR3 sequence (DNA): TGTGCCAGCAGGGGGACAGGGGGCGAAAGCTATGGCTACACCTTC.

The V and J genes are TRBV23-1 and TRBJ1-5; 7 bases are a match to TRBD1. TRBV23-1 is placed among ORFs of uncertain function. Trimming at V came to 0 bases and at J to 4 bases, leaving 9 bases not matched to a gene. CDR3 size: 17 residues. Here the CDR3 reads CASSQSHRGLWNQPQHF. In DNA, the CDR3 is TGCGCCAGCAGTCAATCGCATAGGGGGCTATGGAATCAGCCCCAGCATTTT.

The rearrangement links TRBV29-1 to TRBJ2-2; D is possibly TRBD1 (5 bases). V dropped 5 bases and J dropped 1 base, with 11 bases sitting between them. Germline values: CDR1 SQVTM, CDR2 ANQGSEA. The CDR3 covers 14 residues. The CDR3: CSVQRGWNTGELFF. CDR3 sequence (DNA): TGCAGCGTTCAAAGGGGCTGGAACACCGGGGAGCTGTTTTTT.

CDR3 in DNA: TGTGCCAGCAGCCCCGGGTACGGAAGCACAGATACGCAGTATTTT. This encodes CASSPGYGSTDTQYF. The rearrangement joins TRBV5-6 to TRBJ2-3; D gene uncertain. V shed 4 bases and J shed 0 bases, with 12 bases lying between them. Germline V gives CDR1 SGHDT, CDR2 YYEEEE. The CDR3 sequence is 15 residues long.

This clone has a handful of counts. The chain uses TRBV11-2 and TRBJ1-2; 9 positions match TRBD1. This CDR3 contains 16 residues. V was clipped by 5 bases and J by 0 bases; unmatched bases: 7. Germline CDR1 is SGHAT and CDR2 is FQNNGV. CDR3 in DNA: TGTGCCAGCAGCCCGTGGGACAGGGCTTCTAACTATGGCTACACCTTC. It is translated as CASSPWDRASNYGYTF.

This clone came up a few times. The rearrangement joins TRBV6-2 or TRBV6-3 to TRBJ1-5, with D possibly being TRBD1 (5 bases). Germline V CDR1 and CDR2: MNHEY, SVGEGT. V lost 2 bases, J lost 0 bases, and 14 bases lay in between. CDR3 length: 17 amino acids. For the CDR3, the DNA is TGTGCCAGCAGTTACCGCGGCGGGGCAGATAGCAATCAGCCCCAGCATTTT. This translates into CASSYRGGADSNQPQHF.

V usage is TRBV18 and J usage is TRBJ2-5, with 12 bases matching TRBD2. This CDR3 region has 14 residues. The V segment lost 6 bases and the J segment 4 bases; nucleotides outside the gene matches: 3. Germline CDR1 reads KGHSH; CDR2 reads LQKENI. DNA for the CDR3: TGTGCCAGCTCCAAGACTAGCGGGGGAGAGACCCAGTACTTC. Translated: CASSKTSGGETQYF. The whole variable domain, filled in from reference TRBV18 and TRBJ2-5, reads NAGVMQNPRHLVRRRGQEARLRCSPMKGHSHVYWYRQLPEEGLKFMVYLQKENIIDESGMPKERFSAEFPKEGPSILRIQQVVRGDSAAYFCASSKTSGGETQYFGPGTRLLVL.

V and J are TRBV7-8 and TRBJ2-2; a possible D gene is TRBD2 (5 bases). V lost 3 bases and J lost 3, with 11 bases in between. Germline V CDR1 and CDR2: SGHVS, FQNEAQ. The CDR3 length is 15 residues. The CDR3 loop is CASSLFSGDTGELFF. The CDR3, as DNA: TGTGCCAGCAGCTTGTTCAGCGGCGACACCGGGGAGCTGTTTTTT.

The chain recombines TRBV7-2 with TRBJ2-3; D might be TRBD2 (5 bases). Between the trimmed V and J ends, which lost 1 base and 3 bases, there was a span of 11 bases. Germline assignment: CDR1 SGHTA and CDR2 FQGNSA. The CDR3 runs 15 residues. CDR3 residues: CASSLDSGRTDTQYF. As DNA, the CDR3 is TGTGCCAGCAGCTTAGACAGCGGAAGAACAGATACGCAGTATTTT.

This clone was recorded a few times. The rearrangement uses TRBV30 and TRBJ1-1; weak D call: TRBD1 (6 bases). There are 16 residues in the CDR3. Per the germline V gene, CDR1 is GTSNPN and CDR2 is SVGIG (reference sequence). Trimming pared 2 bases from V and 0 bases from J, leaving 16 bases between. This chain's CDR3 is CAWSPLGGGMNTEAFF. In DNA, the CDR3 is TGTGCCTGGAGTCCCCTAGGGGGGGGGATGAACACTGAAGCTTTCTTT.

This clone has only one observation. The chain combines TRBV19 with TRBJ2-2; 7 nucleotides align to TRBD2. Germline V gene lookup returns CDR1 LNHDA and CDR2 SQIVND (reference sequence). CDR3 size: 16 residues. V was clipped by 3 bases and J by 7 bases; unmatched bases: 11. The CDR3 here is CASSMGRGTPVGELFF. The CDR3 DNA reads TGTGCCAGTAGTATGGGGCGGGGGACTCCAGTCGGGGAGCTGTTTTTT.

This rearrangement joins TRBV11-2 to TRBJ1-2, with D uncertain. V was cut by 5 bases and J by 3 bases, with 13 bases left in between. Germline V gene sequence: CDR1 SGHAT, CDR2 FQNNGV. This CDR3 is built from 14 residues. The CDR3 region is CASSRAQRDYGYTF. In DNA form, the CDR3 reads TGTGCCAGCAGCCGAGCCCAACGGGACTATGGCTACACCTTC.

This clone was found once. This rearrangement joins TRBV19 to TRBJ1-1; D is perhaps TRBD1 (5 bases). The CDR3 spans 13 residues. Trimming removed 6 bases at V and 11 bases at J, with 19 bases between. Per the germline V gene, CDR1 is LNHDA and CDR2 is SQIVND (reference sequence). CDR3 region: CASSQGPVMGAFF. The CDR3 nucleotides read TGTGCCAGTAGCCAGGGTCCTGTGATGGGTGCTTTCTTT.

This clone has just a few counts. The genes are TRBV2 and TRBJ1-3, with TRBD1 matching over 8 bases. Per the germline V gene, CDR1 is SNHLY and CDR2 is FYNNEI. J gave up 9 bases and V 0 bases, and 1 base lay outside the gene matches. This CDR3 region has 13 residues. The DNA for the CDR3 is TGTGCCAGCAGTGAAGCCGGGACAGGCACCATATATTTT. It is translated as CASSEAGTGTIYF. Full variable domain (outside the CDR3, taken from reference TRBV2 and TRBJ1-3): EPEVTQTPSHQVTQMGQEVILRCVPISNHLYFYWYRQILGQKVEFLVSFYNNEISEKSEIFDDQFSVERPDGSNFTLKIRSTKLEDSAMYFCASSEAGTGTIYFGEGSWLTVV.

V is TRBV7-3 and J is TRBJ1-1, with D possibly being TRBD1 (5 bases). CDR3 length: 13 residues. CDR1 is SGHTA and CDR2 is FQGTGA in the germline V gene. V lost 5 bases, J lost 1 base, and 8 bases lay in between. This CDR3 is CASSLQENTEAFF. CDR3 bases: TGTGCCAGCAGCCTACAGGAGAACACTGAAGCTTTCTTT.